The clone carrying this T cell receptor (beta chain) was recorded once. Its antigen is as yet unknown. This record belongs to a study of cytomegalovirus exposure and HLA in healthy donors. Findings of the study overall: In vitro work confirmed that three CMV-associated chains recognize CMV antigens. Altogether, more than 150 TCR beta chains were recorded as cytomegalovirus-associated. Whilst most TCR sequences proved rare, a subset of public TCRs occurred across many donors.

The CDR3 has 16 amino acids. V shed 5 bases, J shed 5 bases, and the junction held 9 bases outside the gene matches. Germline V lookup: CDR1 SEHNR, CDR2 FQNEAQ (reference sequence). Only in-frame clones appear in the TCRdb table, and some are missing; sequencing was by immunoSEQ multiplex PCR. The sample lists over 80,000 clones; roughly 85% were seen once. This sequence was found in a man between 18 and 29 years old in good health and CMV-seropositive. The chain employs TRBV7-9 and TRBJ2-3, with 11 bases identical to TRBD2. Source material: PBMCs. CDR3 nucleotide sequence: TGTGCCAGCAGCACAGTACTAGCGGGAGTAGGAGATACGCAGTATTTT. The encoded protein is CASSTVLAGVGDTQYF.